The sequence of this TCR beta chain was determined in a study of vaccination effects on CD4 cells after COVID-19 (dated by TCRdb to 2022 to 2024). For the study in its entirety: Across the study, the median time from the second dose to post-vaccine sampling was 72 days (range 14 to 241). The study compared SARS-CoV-2 spike-specific CD4+ TCR repertoires before and after mRNA vaccination in COVID-19 convalescent patients and infection-naive vaccine recipients. Cultures from other donors in the study were sequenced with the Oncomine TCR Beta short-read assay on an Illumina iSeq 100. Altogether, some 10 COVID-19 convalescent patients and a few SARS-CoV-2-naive healthy vaccine recipients made up the full study.

Paper-wide results and their limitations: Marked clonal contraction was observed in both infection-induced and vaccine-induced clones at late post-vaccination timepoints, consistent with waning T cell responses. Only a small number of convalescent patients were included, and no early post-infection timepoints were available, which limited the study. In healthy vaccine recipients, vaccine-induced clones were almost all SARS-CoV-2 mono-reactive, with only 1 of 255 cross-reactive with common cold coronaviruses.

In the ViraFEST assay, PBMC were stimulated with viral peptide pools, and antigen-specific CD4+ T cell clonotypes were then identified by expansion using TCR sequencing. After less than eleven days of culture, CD4+ T cells were isolated with the EasySep CD4+ T cell isolation kit. Two doses of either the BNT162b2 or the mRNA-1273 mRNA SARS-CoV-2 vaccine were administered to participants. The absence of prior SARS-CoV-2 infection in healthy vaccine recipients was confirmed by negative nucleocapsid antibodies before and after vaccination. Some 2 million PBMC per well were cultured in IMDM with roughly 5% human AB serum, 10 IU/ml IL-2 and gentamicin, plus 10 ug/ml peptides. Half of the culture medium was replaced with fresh IL-2-containing medium on days 3 and 7. Unless otherwise noted, each peptide stimulation condition was cultured in triplicate wells. Using Ficoll-Paque Plus gradient centrifugation, PBMC were separated from whole blood and then either used fresh or cryopreserved at -140C. The overlapping peptide pools covered the spike proteins of SARS-CoV-2 and of the common cold coronaviruses HCoV-NL63, HCoV-OC43 and HCoV-229E. The QIAamp micro DNA kit was used to extract genomic DNA from the cultured CD4+ T cells.

The library was built by means of the immunoSEQ multiplex PCR assay. DNA from the CD4+ T cells that had been cultured and isolated underwent TCR beta CDR3 sequencing. The original pipeline was this. Non-productive TCR sequences were removed and reads were trimmed to the CDR3 region, keeping CDR3s of at least 7 amino acids. Antigen-specific clonotypes were identified using the MANAFEST web app by comparison of expansion in peptide wells against reference cultures. To be called positive, a clone needed expansion at FDR<0.05 compared with the reference and with all other wells, an odds ratio greater than 5, and a frequency greater than 0.1% in two replicate wells. A clonotype was defined as cross-reactive if the clonotype was significantly expanded both in SARS-CoV-2 spike wells and in at least one common cold coronavirus spike condition. CDR3 similarity was assessed by Levenshtein distance with the stringdist R package, and unrooted trees were built with ape in R 3.6.1. This is the immuneACCESS table as TCRdb keeps it, with only in-frame sequences that have V and J called. A part of the clones is gone; compared with another copy, unresolved V genes explain less than half, and the rest is unexplained. V and J calls plus clone size are reproduced from that table; the DNA served to infer D and trimming. Across this sample there are around 69,000 clones, with around 70% seen only once. The ten largest clones represent about 1.4% of the sample.

This clone has a handful of counts. Its specific antigen is unknown. No much larger clone is present one base from it, and per-base qualities are unavailable. This clonotype was obtained from a human donor who received a COVID-19 vaccine. The sequencing here drew on CD4+ T cells from PBMCs cultured with HCoV-229E spike peptides, taken after COVID-19 vaccination. What the cell subset or site label conveys for this sample: HCoV-229E spike overlapping peptide pool stimulation.

The DNA sequence reads TGTGCCAGCTCCCGAGACCAGAGCTCCTACGAGCAGTACGTC. It specifies CASSRDQSSYEQYV. The rearrangement joined TRBV18 to TRBJ2-7; the D gene is unclear. Including cysteine and valine, the CDR3 has 14 amino acids. The DNA shown is the 42-base CDR3, in frame from base 1. Relative to germline, V is 6 bases shorter and J is 0 bases shorter, with 12 bases between their ends. CDR1 KGHSH and CDR2 LQKENI were looked up in the germline V gene.